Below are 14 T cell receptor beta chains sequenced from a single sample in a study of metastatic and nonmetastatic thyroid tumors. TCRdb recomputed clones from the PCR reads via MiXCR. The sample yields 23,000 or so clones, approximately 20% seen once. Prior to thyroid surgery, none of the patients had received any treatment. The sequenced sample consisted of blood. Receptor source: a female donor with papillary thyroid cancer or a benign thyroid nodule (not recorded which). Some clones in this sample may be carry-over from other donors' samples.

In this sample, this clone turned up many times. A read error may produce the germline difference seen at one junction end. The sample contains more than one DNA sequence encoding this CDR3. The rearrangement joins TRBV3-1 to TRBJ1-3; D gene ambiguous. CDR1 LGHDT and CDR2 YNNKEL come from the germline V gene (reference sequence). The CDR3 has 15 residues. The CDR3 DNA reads TGCGCCAGCAGCCAAGGTTGGTACTCTGGAAACACCATATATTTT. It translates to CASSQGWYSGNTIYF.

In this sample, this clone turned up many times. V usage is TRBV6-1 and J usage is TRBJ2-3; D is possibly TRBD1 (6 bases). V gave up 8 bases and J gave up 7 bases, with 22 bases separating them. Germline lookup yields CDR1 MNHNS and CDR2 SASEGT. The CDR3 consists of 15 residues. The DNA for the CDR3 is TGTGCCAGCTTTCCTCCCCTCCCGGGACATCATACGCAGTATTTT. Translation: CASFPPLPGHHTQYF.

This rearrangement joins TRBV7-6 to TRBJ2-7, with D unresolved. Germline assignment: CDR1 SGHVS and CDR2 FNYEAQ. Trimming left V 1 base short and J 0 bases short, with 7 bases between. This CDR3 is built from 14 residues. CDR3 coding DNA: TGTGCCAGCAGCTTAGACCAAAGCTCCTACGAGCAGTACTTC. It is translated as CASSLDQSSYEQYF.

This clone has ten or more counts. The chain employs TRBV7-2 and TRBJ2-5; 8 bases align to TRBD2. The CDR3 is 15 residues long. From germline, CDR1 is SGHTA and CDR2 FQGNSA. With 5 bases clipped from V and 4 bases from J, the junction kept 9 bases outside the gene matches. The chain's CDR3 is CASSPDGTSVETQYF. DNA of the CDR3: TGTGCCAGCAGCCCCGATGGGACTAGTGTAGAGACCCAGTACTTC.

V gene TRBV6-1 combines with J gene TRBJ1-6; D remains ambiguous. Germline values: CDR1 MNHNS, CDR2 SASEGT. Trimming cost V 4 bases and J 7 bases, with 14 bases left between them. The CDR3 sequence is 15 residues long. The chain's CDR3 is CASSAGEGGNSPLHF. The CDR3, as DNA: TGTGCCAGCAGTGCCGGCGAAGGTGGGAATTCACCCCTCCACTTT.

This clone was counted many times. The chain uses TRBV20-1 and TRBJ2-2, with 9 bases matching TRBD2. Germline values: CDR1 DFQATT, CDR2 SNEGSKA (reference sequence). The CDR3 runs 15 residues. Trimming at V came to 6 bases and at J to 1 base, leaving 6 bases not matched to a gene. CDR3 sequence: CSALPSGKNTGELFF. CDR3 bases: TGCAGTGCGCTCCCTAGCGGGAAGAACACCGGGGAGCTGTTTTTT.

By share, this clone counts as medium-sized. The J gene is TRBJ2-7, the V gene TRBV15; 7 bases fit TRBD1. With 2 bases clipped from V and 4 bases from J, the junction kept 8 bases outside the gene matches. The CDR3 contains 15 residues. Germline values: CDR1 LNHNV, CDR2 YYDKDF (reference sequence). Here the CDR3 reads CATSRRQGEGYEQYF. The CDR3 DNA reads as TGTGCCACCAGCAGAAGACAGGGAGAAGGGTACGAGCAGTACTTC.

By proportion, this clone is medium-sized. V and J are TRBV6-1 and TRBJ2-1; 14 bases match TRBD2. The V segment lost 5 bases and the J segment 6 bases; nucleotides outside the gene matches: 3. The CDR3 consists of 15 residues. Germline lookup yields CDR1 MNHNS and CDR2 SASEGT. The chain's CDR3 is CASSRGTSGSNEQFF. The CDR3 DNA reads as TGTGCCAGCAGTAGGGGGACTAGCGGGAGCAATGAGCAGTTCTTC.

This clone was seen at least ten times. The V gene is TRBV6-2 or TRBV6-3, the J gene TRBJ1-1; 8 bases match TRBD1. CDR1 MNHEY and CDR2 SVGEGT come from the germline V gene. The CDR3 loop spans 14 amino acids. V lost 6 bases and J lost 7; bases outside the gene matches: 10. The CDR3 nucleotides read TGTGCCAGCAGCCGGACAGGGCCACGGGGTGAAGCTTTCTTT. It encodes CASSRTGPRGEAFF.

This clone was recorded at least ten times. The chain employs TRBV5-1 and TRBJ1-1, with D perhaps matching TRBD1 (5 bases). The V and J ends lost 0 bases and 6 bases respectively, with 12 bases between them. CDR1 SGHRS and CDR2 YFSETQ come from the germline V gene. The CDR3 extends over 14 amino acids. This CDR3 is CASSLDPGAPEAFF. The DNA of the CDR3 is TGCGCCAGCAGCTTGGACCCCGGGGCACCTGAAGCTTTCTTT.

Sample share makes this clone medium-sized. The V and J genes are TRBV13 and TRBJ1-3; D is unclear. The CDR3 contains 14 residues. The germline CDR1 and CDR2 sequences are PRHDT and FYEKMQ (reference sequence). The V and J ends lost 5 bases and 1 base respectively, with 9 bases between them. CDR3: CASSLTLSGNTIYF. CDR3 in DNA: TGTGCCAGCAGCCTTACATTGTCTGGAAACACCATATATTTT.

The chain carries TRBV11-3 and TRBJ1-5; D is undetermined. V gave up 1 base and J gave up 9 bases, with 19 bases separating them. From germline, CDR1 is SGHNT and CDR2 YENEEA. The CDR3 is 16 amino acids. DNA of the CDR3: TGTGCCAGCAGCTTAGTCACTCTGGAGTTCATAGGGCCCCAGCATTTT. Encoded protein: CASSLVTLEFIGPQHF.

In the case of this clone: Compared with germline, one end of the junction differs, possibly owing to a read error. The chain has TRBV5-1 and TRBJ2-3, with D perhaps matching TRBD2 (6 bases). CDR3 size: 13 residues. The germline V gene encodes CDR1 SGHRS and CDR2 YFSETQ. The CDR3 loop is CAISLTGEDTQYF. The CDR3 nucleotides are TGCGCCATCAGCTTGACGGGAGAAGATACACAGTATTTT. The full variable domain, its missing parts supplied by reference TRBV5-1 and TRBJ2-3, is KAGVTQTPRYLIKTRGQQVTLSCSPISGHRSVSWYQQTPGQGLQFLFEYFSETQRNKGNFPGRFSGRQFSNSRSEMNVSTLELGDSALYLCAISLTGEDTQYFGPGTRLTVL.

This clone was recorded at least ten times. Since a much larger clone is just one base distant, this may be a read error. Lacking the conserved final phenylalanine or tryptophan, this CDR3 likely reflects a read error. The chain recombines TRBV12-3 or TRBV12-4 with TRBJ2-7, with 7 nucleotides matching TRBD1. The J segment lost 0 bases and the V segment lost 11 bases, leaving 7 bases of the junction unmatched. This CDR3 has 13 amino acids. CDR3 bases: TGTGCCTGTCGGACAGGAAACTCCTACGAGCAGTACCTC. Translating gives CACRTGNSYEQYL.